One and the same sample provided the 9 T cell receptor beta chains below, sequenced in a study of OX40 agonist ivuxolimab in advanced cancers. This table comes from immunoSEQ multiplex PCR, and its TCRdb copy is limited to in-frame clones, with some not included. This table has 60,000 to 75,000 clones, 80% to 90% appearing once. The specimen was CD4+ or CD8+ T cells sorted from blood, collected in a trial of the OX40 agonist ivuxolimab. The receptors here all came from an adult with an advanced solid tumor such as melanoma, head and neck, liver or kidney cancer.

The V call is TRBV5-1, the J call TRBJ2-5; TRBD2 agrees at 12 bases. The CDR3 loop spans 17 amino acids. The V gene's germline CDR1 is SGHRS and CDR2 YFSETQ. V was pared by 0 bases and J by 4 bases, with 7 bases of the junction left unmatched. The CDR3, as DNA: TGCGCCAGCAGCTTGGGGCTAGCGGGGGGGCCCCGAGAGACCCAGTACTTC. It is translated as CASSLGLAGGPRETQYF.

The DNA for the CDR3 is TGTGCCAGCAGCCTACTATTGGGACTAGCACCTGGGGAGCTGTTTTTT. The encoded protein is CASSLLLGLAPGELFF. V and J are TRBV7-8 and TRBJ2-2; 9 bases align to TRBD2. Germline CDR1 and CDR2: SGHVS and FQNEAQ. CDR3 length: 16 amino acids. V dropped 5 bases and J dropped 8; count of bases not matched to a gene: 12.

The gene calls are TRBV11-3 and TRBJ2-3, with D maybe TRBD2 (6 bases). Germline lookup yields CDR1 SGHNT and CDR2 YENEEA. This CDR3 has 15 residues. Trimming removed 2 bases from V and 0 bases from J, with 9 bases in between. The CDR3 coding sequence is TGTGCCAGCAGCTTACATAGCGGAAGCACAGATACGCAGTATTTT. Amino acids: CASSLHSGSTDTQYF. The full variable domain, rest sourced from reference TRBV11-3 and TRBJ2-3, is EAGVVQSPRYKIIEKKQPVAFWCNPISGHNTLYWYLQNLGQGPELLIRYENEEAVDDSQLPKDRFSAERLKGVDSTLKIQPAELGDSAVYLCASSLHSGSTDTQYFGPGTRLTVL.

The chain combines TRBV18 with TRBJ1-1, with 8 bases aligning to TRBD1. CDR3 size: 16 residues. The V gene's germline CDR1 is KGHSH and CDR2 LQKENI. After removal of 3 bases from V and 4 bases from J, the junction contained 10 bases not matched to a gene. CDR3 nucleotides: TGTGCCAGCTCACCCGGACAGGGTAGGTCTGGCACTGAAGCTTTCTTT. This codes for CASSPGQGRSGTEAFF.

The rearrangement links TRBV6-6 to TRBJ1-4, with D hard to call. The CDR3 covers 16 residues. Germline V gene sequence: CDR1 MNHNY, CDR2 SVGAGI (reference sequence). Trimming left V 4 bases short and J 0 bases short, with 12 bases between. CDR3 sequence reads: CASSSPDRATNEKLFF. CDR3 nucleotide sequence: TGTGCCAGCAGTTCCCCGGACCGAGCAACTAATGAAAAACTGTTTTTT.

This chain connects TRBV5-6 to TRBJ1-2; no firm D call. Germline CDR1 and CDR2: SGHDT and YYEEEE. V was clipped by 2 bases and J by 4 bases, with 18 bases between them. CDR3 size: 16 residues. The CDR3: CASSFPDITATYGYTF. In DNA form, the CDR3 reads TGTGCCAGCAGCTTCCCTGATATTACGGCGACCTATGGCTACACCTTC.

The V and J genes are TRBV6-1 and TRBJ1-2; TRBD1 matches at 10 bases. The CDR3 runs 12 residues. J was trimmed by 7 bases and V by 10 bases; bases with no gene match: 6. Per germline, CDR1 MNHNS and CDR2 SASEGT. DNA of the CDR3: TGTGCCACCGAGACAGGGGGCTTTGGCTACACCTTC. It yields the protein CATETGGFGYTF.

The genes are TRBV7-2 and TRBJ2-2; TRBD1 matches 11 bases. CDR1 SGHTA and CDR2 FQGNSA come from the germline V gene. V was clipped by 5 bases and J by 6 bases; unmatched bases: 5. The CDR3 consists of 15 residues. The CDR3, as DNA: TGTGCCAGCAGCCGCGGACAGGGGGCCTCCGGGGAGCTGTTTTTT. This gives the protein CASSRGQGASGELFF.

The V and J genes are TRBV18 and TRBJ1-1, with 7 bases matching TRBD1. This CDR3 has 14 amino acids. The junction had 3 bases not matched to a gene; V was cut back by 4 bases and J by 1 base. The germline gives CDR1 KGHSH, CDR2 LQKENI. In DNA form, the CDR3 reads TGTGCCAGCTCACGAGGGACAGCGAACACTGAAGCTTTCTTT. Protein product: CASSRGTANTEAFF.